What follows is one T cell receptor (beta chain) and its context. The antigen is unknown. These data belong to a study of cytomegalovirus exposure and HLA in healthy donors. Findings and limits, study-wide: Immune exposure data for these donors was limited to CMV serostatus.

V was pared by 7 bases and J by 5 bases, with 9 bases of the junction left unmatched. This CDR3 has 14 amino acids. Germline loops: CDR1 MNHNS, CDR2 SASEGT. The PCR employed 60 Vbeta primers together with 13 Jbeta primers. Measured with immunoSEQ multiplex PCR; TCRdb has only the in-frame clones, and not every one. The table records approximately 190,000 clones, 75% to 90% of them present only once. This TCR was recovered from a boy between 2 and 10 years old in good health and CMV-seronegative. The chain combines TRBV6-1 with TRBJ2-3, with 7 bases lining up with TRBD2. Material: PBMCs. The DNA of the CDR3 is TGTGCCAGCATCCGTACCGGGACTAAAGATACGCAGTATTTT. It encodes CASIRTGTKDTQYF.